This T cell receptor beta chain was obtained from a study of blood T cell repertoires in COVID-19. On the study more broadly: T cells, B-cell-depleted T cells, or PBMCs provided the cDNA or gDNA that served as material.

Germline V gene sequence: CDR1 SGHDT, CDR2 YYEEEE. After removal of 4 bases from V and 1 base from J, the junction contained 6 bases not matched to a gene. CDR3 length: 15 amino acids. This clone was recorded only once. Methods used by the authors: Counts of nucleated cells, estimated from reference gene primer amplification, were obtained. Some clones are missing from TCRdb's copy, which holds only in-frame ones; the method was immunoSEQ multiplex PCR. The V and J calls and clone size were taken over from that table, and D and trimming were inferred from the DNA. The sample has 95,000 or so clones, over 75% seen once.

The sequenced material came from peripheral blood. This clonotype was obtained from a human donor in a cohort sampled during active COVID-19. V is TRBV5-6 and J is TRBJ2-7; 9 bases align to TRBD1. CDR3 bases: TGTGCCAGCAGCCTGGACAGGGGCGGATCCTACGAGCAGTACTTC. Its translation is CASSLDRGGSYEQYF.